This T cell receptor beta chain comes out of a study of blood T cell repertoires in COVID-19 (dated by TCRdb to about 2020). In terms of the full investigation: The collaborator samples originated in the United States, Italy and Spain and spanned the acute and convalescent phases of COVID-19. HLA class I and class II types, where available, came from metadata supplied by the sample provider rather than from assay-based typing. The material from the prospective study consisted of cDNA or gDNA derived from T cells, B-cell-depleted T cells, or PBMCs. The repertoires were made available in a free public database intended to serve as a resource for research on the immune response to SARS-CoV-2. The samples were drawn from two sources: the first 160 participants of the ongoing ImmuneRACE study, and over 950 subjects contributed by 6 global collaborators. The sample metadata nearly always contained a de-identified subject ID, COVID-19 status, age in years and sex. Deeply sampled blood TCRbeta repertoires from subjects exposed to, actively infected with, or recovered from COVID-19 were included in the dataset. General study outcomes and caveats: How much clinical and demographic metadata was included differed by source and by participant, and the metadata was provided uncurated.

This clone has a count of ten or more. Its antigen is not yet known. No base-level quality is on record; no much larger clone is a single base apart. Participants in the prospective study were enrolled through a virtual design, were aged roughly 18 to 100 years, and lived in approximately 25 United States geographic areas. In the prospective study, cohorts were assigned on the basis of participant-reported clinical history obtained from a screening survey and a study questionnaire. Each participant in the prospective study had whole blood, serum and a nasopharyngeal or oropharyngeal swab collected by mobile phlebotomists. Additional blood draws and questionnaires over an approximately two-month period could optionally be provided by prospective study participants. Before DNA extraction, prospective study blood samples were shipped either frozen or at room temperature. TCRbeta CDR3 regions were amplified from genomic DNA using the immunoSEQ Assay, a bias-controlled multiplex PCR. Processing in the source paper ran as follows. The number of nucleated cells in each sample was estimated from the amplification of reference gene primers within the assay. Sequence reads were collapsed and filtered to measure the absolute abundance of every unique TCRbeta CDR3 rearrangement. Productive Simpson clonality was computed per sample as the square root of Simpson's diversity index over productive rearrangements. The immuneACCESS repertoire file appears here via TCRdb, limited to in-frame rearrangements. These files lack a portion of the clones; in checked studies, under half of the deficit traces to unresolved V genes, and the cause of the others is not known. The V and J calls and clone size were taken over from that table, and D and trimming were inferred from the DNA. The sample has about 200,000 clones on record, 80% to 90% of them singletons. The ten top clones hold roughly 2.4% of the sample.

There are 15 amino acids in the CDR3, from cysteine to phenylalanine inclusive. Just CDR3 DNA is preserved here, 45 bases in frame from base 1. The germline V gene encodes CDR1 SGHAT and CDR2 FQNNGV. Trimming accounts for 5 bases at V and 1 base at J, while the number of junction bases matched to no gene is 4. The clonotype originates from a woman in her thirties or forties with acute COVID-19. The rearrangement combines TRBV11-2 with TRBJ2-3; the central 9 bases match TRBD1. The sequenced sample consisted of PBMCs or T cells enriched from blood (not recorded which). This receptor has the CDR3 CASSPDRGRTDTQYF. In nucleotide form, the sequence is TGTGCCAGCAGCCCGGACAGGGGCCGCACAGATACGCAGTATTTT. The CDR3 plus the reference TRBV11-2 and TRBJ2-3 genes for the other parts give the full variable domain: EAGVAQSPRYKIIEKRQSVAFWCNPISGHATLYWYQQILGQGPKLLIQFQNNGVVDDSQLPKDRFSAERLKGVDSTLKIQPAKLEDSAVYLCASSPDRGRTDTQYFGPGTRLTVL.